This T cell receptor beta chain was sequenced during a study of blood T cell repertoires in COVID-19 (TCRdb year 2020). Regarding the complete study: Samples from collaborators originated in the United States, Italy and Spain and spanned both the acute and convalescent phases of COVID-19. The prospective study material was composed of cDNA or gDNA derived from T cells, B-cell-depleted T cells, or PBMCs. The samples were drawn from two sources: the first 160 participants of the ongoing ImmuneRACE study, and 1,254 subjects contributed by 6 global collaborators. HLA class I and class II types, where available, came from metadata supplied by the sample provider rather than from assay-based typing. A freely available public database, intended as a resource for researchers studying the immune response to SARS-CoV-2, is where the repertoires were released. Sample metadata almost always included a de-identified subject ID, COVID-19 status, age in years and sex. The dataset comprised deeply sampled blood TCRbeta repertoires from subjects exposed to, actively infected with, or recovered from COVID-19. Results and caveats for the whole study, not just this receptor: The quantity of clinical and demographic metadata differed by source and by participant and was supplied without curation.

This clone was seen once. The clone's antigen remains unknown. Base-call qualities are not available, and no considerably larger clone is one nucleotide away. Collaborating institutions collected whole blood in K2EDTA tubes following their own protocols. For TCRbeta analysis, collaborators shipped samples as frozen whole blood, isolated PBMCs, or DNA extracted from either of those sample types. The immunoSEQ Assay, a bias-controlled multiplex PCR, was used to amplify TCRbeta CDR3 regions from genomic DNA. In the paper's pipeline: Within the assay, amplification of reference gene primers was used to estimate how many nucleated cells each sample contained. Sequence reads were collapsed and filtered to measure the absolute abundance of every unique TCRbeta CDR3 rearrangement. For each sample, productive Simpson clonality was calculated as the square root of Simpson's diversity index across productive rearrangements. TCRdb holds this immuneACCESS table with in-frame rearrangements only. Some clones are missing; in checked studies, unresolved V genes explain under half, and the rest has no known cause. Clone size and V and J calls were adopted from that table, with D and trimming inferred from the DNA. A total of approximately 50,000 clones appear in this sample, around 78% of them only once. The ten biggest clones cover around 12% of the sample.

V ends up 2 bases short and J 6 bases short, with an unmatched junction base count of 6. According to the germline V gene, CDR1 reads MDHEN and CDR2 reads SYDVKM. The cysteine opens and the phenylalanine closes a CDR3 of 15 amino acids. Only the CDR3 portion is preserved as DNA: 45 bases, with reading frame beginning at the first base. Sequencing input: peripheral blood. This receptor was obtained from a human donor in a cohort sampled during active COVID-19. The chain uses TRBV28 and TRBJ1-5; TRBD1 lines up with 8 middle nucleotides. Here is the DNA: TGTGCCAGCAGTTTAGCGGCAGGGGGCCGTCAGCCCCAGCATTTT. This yields the protein CASSLAAGGRQPQHF.